This TCR beta chain was captured by sequencing in a study of blood T cells in healthy people across ages. This clonotype has a handful of counts. The CDR3 totals 13 residues. Germline CDR1 and CDR2: DFQATT and SNEGSKA (reference sequence). Trimming pared 3 bases from V and 5 bases from J, leaving 14 bases between. Next came a second PCR, run for about 7 to 12 cycles, which used a sample-barcoded 5' primer along with a J-beta primer mix. In TCRdb, the 5' RACE reads were re-called with MiXCR into one record per CDR3 protein. Found here are roughly 1.7 million distinct CDR3 sequences, 30% to 35% of them singletons; the top ten hold approximately 10%.

The TCR was taken from a woman aged 25 to 39 in good health. Sequences were obtained from blood. The J gene is TRBJ2-7, the V gene TRBV20-1; D unresolved. Here the CDR3 DNA reads TGCAGTGCTAGGCCGGGCGAGCGCCACGAGCAGTACTTC. Translation gives CSARPGERHEQYF.